A single sample gave rise to the 27 T cell receptor beta chains below, sequenced in a study of cytomegalovirus exposure and HLA in healthy donors. Vbeta (60) and Jbeta (13) primers were used in the PCR. Sequenced by immunoSEQ multiplex PCR; TCRdb stores in-frame clones only, minus some. The sample has fewer than 200,000 clones, around four fifths seen once. Sequenced: PBMCs. Every receptor here comes from a man aged 50-59 years in good health and CMV-seropositive.

This rearrangement joins TRBV9 to TRBJ2-2; 7 nucleotides line up with TRBD2. The CDR3 has 15 amino acids. Germline loops: CDR1 SGDLS, CDR2 YYNGEE. The ends lost 1 base at V and 5 bases at J; junction bases unmatched: 5. The CDR3 DNA reads as TGTGCCAGCAGCGTAAGGGAGGGTGGGACCGGGGAGCTGTTTTTT. It yields the protein CASSVREGGTGELFF.

This rearrangement joins TRBV5-4 to TRBJ2-3; 14 bases are shared with TRBD2. The V segment lost 4 bases and the J segment 5 bases; nucleotides outside the gene matches: 9. Germline V gives CDR1 SGHNT, CDR2 YYREEE (reference sequence). This CDR3 is built from 17 residues. This chain's CDR3 is CASSLGLAGGQGDTQYF. CDR3 nucleotides: TGTGCCAGCAGCCTAGGACTAGCGGGGGGCCAGGGAGATACGCAGTATTTT.

V is TRBV7-6 and J is TRBJ1-1, with a weak D call TRBD1 (6 bases). The CDR3 has 13 residues. Germline V lookup: CDR1 SGHVS, CDR2 FNYEAQ. Trimming took 5 bases from V and 5 from J, leaving 12 bases between them. The CDR3 loop reads CASSPRRGTEAFF. The CDR3 DNA follows: TGTGCCAGCAGCCCCCGAAGGGGGACTGAAGCTTTCTTT.

The chain uses TRBV6-6 and TRBJ1-2; maybe TRBD1 (5 bases). The CDR3 runs 15 residues. CDR1 MNHNY and CDR2 SVGAGI come from the germline V gene (reference sequence). V lost 2 bases and J lost 3, with 13 bases in between. The CDR3 spells CASSYPGGGDYGYTF. CDR3 in DNA: TGTGCCAGCAGTTACCCCGGCGGGGGGGACTATGGCTACACCTTC.

V gene TRBV5-1 combines with J gene TRBJ2-7, with TRBD2 matching over 10 bases. The germline V gene encodes CDR1 SGHRS and CDR2 YFSETQ. The trim removed 5 bases at V and 2 bases at J, leaving 7 bases unmatched. The CDR3 has 15 residues. The CDR3 nucleotides read TGCGCCAGCAGTCCTAGCGGGGGCCCTGCCTACGAGCAGTACTTC. This codes for CASSPSGGPAYEQYF.

V usage is TRBV7-8 and J usage is TRBJ2-7; maybe TRBD1 (6 bases). The germline V gene has CDR1 SGHVS and CDR2 FQNEAQ. The CDR3 is made up of 14 amino acids. Trimming took off 5 bases at V and 2 bases at J, with 13 bases between the two ends. The CDR3 DNA is TGTGCCAGCAGCCAACCGGACAGAACCTACGAGCAGTACTTC. This encodes CASSQPDRTYEQYF.

This chain links TRBV25-1 with TRBJ1-6; D not certain. There are 12 residues in the CDR3. CDR1 MGHDK and CDR2 SYGVNS come from the germline V gene. The V gene lost 8 bases and the J gene lost 18 bases, with 20 bases spanning the gap. The CDR3 DNA follows: TGTGCCAGCGGACCCGACCGGACTGCGACCCACTTT. It specifies CASGPDRTATHF.

This chain uses TRBV5-4 with TRBJ2-7, with a tentative D call TRBD2 (7 bases). V lost 4 bases, J lost 5 bases, and 13 bases lay in between. Germline V gene lookup returns CDR1 SGHNT and CDR2 YYREEE (reference sequence). The CDR3 totals 13 residues. This CDR3 is CASSPEGGDEQYF. Written as DNA, the CDR3 is TGTGCCAGCAGCCCCGAGGGGGGGGACGAGCAGTACTTC.

V gene TRBV6-6 combines with J gene TRBJ1-2, with D tentatively TRBD1 (6 bases). Trimming took 4 bases from V and 7 from J, leaving 22 bases between them. From germline, CDR1 is MNHNY and CDR2 SVGAGI (reference sequence). The length of the CDR3 is 16 residues. CDR3 in amino acids: CASSSLSGTMIGGYTF. The CDR3 region has the DNA TGTGCCAGCAGTTCCCTTTCCGGGACAATGATTGGTGGCTACACCTTC.

This chain links TRBV5-4 with TRBJ2-5, with 9 nucleotides matching TRBD2. After removal of 0 bases from V and 5 bases from J, the junction contained 11 bases not matched to a gene. Germline V lookup: CDR1 SGHNT, CDR2 YYREEE (reference sequence). The CDR3 consists of 17 residues. In DNA, the CDR3 is TGTGCCAGCAGCTTGGATGGTAGCGGGAGTGGGTATGAGACCCAGTACTTC. Residues: CASSLDGSGSGYETQYF.

The chain joins TRBV15 to TRBJ2-1, with 7 positions matching TRBD2. The CDR3 extends over 14 amino acids. Trimming took 5 bases from V and 5 from J; bases not matched to a gene: 6. Germline V CDR1 and CDR2: LNHNV, YYDKDF (reference sequence). The CDR3 nucleotides are TGTGCCACCAGCCTCAATGGGGGGGACAATGAGCAGTTCTTC. Translating gives CATSLNGGDNEQFF.

The genes are TRBV2 and TRBJ2-1; 7 nucleotides line up with TRBD1. Germline CDR1 is SNHLY and CDR2 is FYNNEI. V shed 4 bases, J shed 0 bases, and the junction held 3 bases outside the gene matches. The CDR3 has 15 amino acids. CDR3 in amino acids: CASSAGTASYNEQFF. CDR3 in DNA: TGTGCCAGCAGTGCCGGGACAGCCTCCTACAATGAGCAGTTCTTC.

The rearrangement links TRBV19 to TRBJ1-2; 7 bases fit TRBD1. Germline lookup yields CDR1 LNHDA and CDR2 SQIVND (reference sequence). This CDR3 has 16 amino acids. V lost 4 bases to trimming and J lost 3 bases; unmatched junction nucleotides: 11. CDR3 protein: CASSTLGQARDYGYTF. CDR3 sequence (DNA): TGTGCCAGTAGTACTCTCGGACAGGCTCGTGACTATGGCTACACCTTC.

This clone was recorded a few times. The chain joins TRBV7-2 to TRBJ2-7; a weak D match, TRBD1 (5 bases). Trimming took off 8 bases at V and 1 base at J, with 9 bases between the two ends. This CDR3 has 12 residues. Germline CDR1 and CDR2: SGHTA and FQGNSA. The CDR3 DNA reads as TGTGCCAGCGGCGCAGGGTCCTACGAGCAGTACTTC. Amino acids: CASGAGSYEQYF.

The rearrangement links TRBV30 to TRBJ1-5, with 7 bases that match TRBD1. The CDR3 covers 14 residues. Germline V CDR1 and CDR2: GTSNPN, SVGIG (reference sequence). The ends lost 0 bases at V and 7 bases at J; junction bases unmatched: 6. The CDR3 region is CAWSVRAGGQPQHF. The CDR3, as DNA: TGTGCCTGGAGTGTACGGGCAGGGGGACAGCCCCAGCATTTT.

The rearrangement joins TRBV28 to TRBJ1-2; no clear D. The germline V gene has CDR1 MDHEN and CDR2 SYDVKM. V was cut by 2 bases and J by 4 bases, with 8 bases left in between. The CDR3 extends over 13 amino acids. The CDR3 bases are TGTGCCAGCAGTTTAGCACTGCGCTATGGCTACACCTTC. It specifies CASSLALRYGYTF.

The rearrangement joins TRBV13 to TRBJ1-3; TRBD1 is a possible D gene (6 bases). The CDR3 consists of 15 residues. Trimming stripped 6 bases from V and 0 bases from J, with 12 bases between. Germline values: CDR1 PRHDT, CDR2 FYEKMQ (reference sequence). The CDR3 region has the DNA TGTGCCAGCAGTCCTCAGGGACACTCTGGAAACACCATATATTTT. This gives the protein CASSPQGHSGNTIYF.

The V and J genes are TRBV18 and TRBJ2-7, with 8 nucleotides matching TRBD1. The germline V gene encodes CDR1 KGHSH and CDR2 LQKENI. With 3 bases clipped from V and 5 bases from J, the junction kept 6 bases outside the gene matches. This CDR3 is built from 14 residues. The CDR3 here is CASSPPGGFDEQYF. CDR3 nucleotide sequence: TGTGCCAGCTCACCGCCAGGGGGCTTCGACGAGCAGTACTTC.

The V call is TRBV19, the J call TRBJ2-1, with D tentatively TRBD2 (6 bases). The V and J ends lost 6 bases and 5 bases respectively, with 20 bases between them. The CDR3 length is 16 residues. Germline V gene data show CDR1 as LNHDA and CDR2 as SQIVND (reference sequence). For the CDR3, the DNA is TGTGCCAGTAGAACCCTAGGGACTCCCAGTGACAATGAGCAGTTCTTC. This gives the protein CASRTLGTPSDNEQFF.

This chain connects TRBV7-9 to TRBJ1-4; tentative D call: TRBD1 (5 bases). Trimming took 4 bases from V and 8 from J, leaving 14 bases between them. Per the germline V gene, CDR1 is SEHNR and CDR2 is FQNEAQ (reference sequence). The CDR3 contains 14 residues. The CDR3 DNA reads TGTGCCAGCAGCTCCCTGGCAGGGCAAGAAAAACTGTTTTTT. It is translated as CASSSLAGQEKLFF. Using reference TRBV7-9 and TRBJ1-4 for the parts outside the CDR3, the full variable domain is DTGVSQNPRHKITKRGQNVTFRCDPISEHNRLYWYRQTLGQGPEFLTYFQNEAQLEKSRLLSDRFSAERPKGSFSTLEIQRTEQGDSAMYLCASSSLAGQEKLFFGSGTQLSVL.

The rearrangement joins TRBV27 to TRBJ2-7, with TRBD1 identical over 9 bases. The germline V gene encodes CDR1 MNHEY and CDR2 SMNVEV (reference sequence). The CDR3 has 16 amino acids. V lost 3 bases and J lost 6; bases outside the gene matches: 12. Here the CDR3 reads CASSFAAQGARSEQYF. In nucleotides, the CDR3 is TGTGCCAGCAGTTTCGCGGCACAGGGGGCGAGGAGCGAGCAGTACTTC.

The V gene is TRBV2, the J gene TRBJ1-3; no clear D gene. The germline V gene encodes CDR1 SNHLY and CDR2 FYNNEI. The CDR3 loop spans 16 amino acids. Trimming removed 3 bases from V and 0 bases from J, with 12 bases in between. The CDR3 is CASSDFLRNSGNTIYF. CDR3 sequence (DNA): TGTGCCAGCAGTGATTTCTTGAGGAACTCTGGAAACACCATATATTTT.

The chain joins TRBV5-8 to TRBJ1-2; no firm D call. CDR1 is SGHTS, CDR2 YDEGEE, per germline. Trimming stripped 1 base from V and 4 bases from J, with 8 bases between. The CDR3 consists of 13 residues. CDR3 in DNA: TGTGCCAGCAGCTTGAGAGGCCTCTATGGCTACACCTTC. It encodes CASSLRGLYGYTF. Looking up the rest from reference TRBV5-8 and TRBJ1-2 gives the full variable domain: EAGVTQSPTHLIKTRGQQATLRCSPISGHTSVYWYQQALGLGLQFLLWYDEGEERNRGNFPPRFSGRQFPNYSSELNVNALELEDSALYLCASSLRGLYGYTFGSGTRLTVV.

This rearrangement joins TRBV5-5 to TRBJ1-2, with D perhaps matching TRBD1 (6 bases). V was clipped by 1 base and J by 4 bases, with 11 bases between them. CDR3 length: 14 residues. Germline V gene data show CDR1 as SGHKS and CDR2 as YYEKEE (reference sequence). The CDR3 here is CASSLNWDIYGYTF. The CDR3, as DNA: TGTGCCAGCAGCTTGAATTGGGACATCTATGGCTACACCTTC.

The chain links TRBV5-4 to TRBJ2-7; D perhaps matches TRBD1 (6 bases). Trimming took 5 bases from V and 6 from J, leaving 18 bases between them. CDR1 SGHNT and CDR2 YYREEE come from the germline V gene (reference sequence). The length of the CDR3 is 14 residues. The CDR3, as DNA: TGTGCCAGCAGGAAGGACAGTGCCCTCTCCGAGCAGTACTTC. Encoded protein: CASRKDSALSEQYF.

This chain uses TRBV2 with TRBJ2-2; D is possibly TRBD1 (6 bases). The CDR3 extends over 15 amino acids. The V and J ends lost 5 bases and 1 base respectively, with 11 bases between them. CDR1 and CDR2 from the germline V gene are SNHLY and FYNNEI. The CDR3 region has the DNA TGTGCCAGCAGTTGGGGGCGCGGGAACACCGGGGAGCTGTTTTTT. Its protein is CASSWGRGNTGELFF.

The chain links TRBV27 to TRBJ2-7; D ambiguous. Germline V lookup: CDR1 MNHEY, CDR2 SMNVEV (reference sequence). The CDR3 contains 13 residues. Trimming stripped 0 bases from V and 4 bases from J, with 7 bases between. CDR3 in DNA: TGTGCCAGCAGTTTATCGGGCCCTTACGAGCAGTACTTC. Its protein product is CASSLSGPYEQYF.